This entry concerns a single T cell receptor beta chain. Its antigen is currently unknown. The V gene lost 3 bases and the J gene lost 7 bases, with 11 bases spanning the gap. Germline V gene lookup returns CDR1 SGHNT and CDR2 YYREEE (reference sequence). The CDR3 spans 14 residues. Using immunoSEQ multiplex PCR, the repertoire was profiled, and TCRdb retains in-frame clones only, with some absent. The table lists about 120,000 clones, about 95% of them singletons. The data belong to a study of siplizumab effects on memory and regulatory T cells. General observations from the study: Just a small share of alloreactive clones was traced back to unstimulated subsets. Proliferating CD4+ or CD8+ clones, roughly 75-95% of them, lacked an assignable naive or memory phenotype.

The material sequenced was non-Treg CD4+ T cells sorted from blood. This sequence joins TRBV5-4 and TRBJ1-6, with D hard to call. This receptor was identified in a human donor in good health. Here the CDR3 DNA reads TGTGCCAGCAGCTCCCCCGCGGAGAATTCACCCCTCCACTTT. Translating it yields CASSSPAENSPLHF.